One and the same sample provided the 6 T cell receptor beta chains below, sequenced in a study of shared clonotypes between healthy human individuals. Profiled with immunoSEQ multiplex PCR; TCRdb holds only in-frame clones, not every one. The table includes more than 80,000 clones, under 80% detected once. Source material: memory CD8+ T cells sorted from blood. The subset here: CD45RO+ cells pooled with CCR7-negative TemRA cells. These receptor sequences come from a man between 25 and 39 years old in good health.

The V call is TRBV7-1, the J call TRBJ1-4; 7 positions agree with TRBD1. TRBV7-1 is annotated as an ORF whose role is uncertain. CDR3 length: 16 amino acids. V lost 4 bases, J lost 2 bases, and 7 bases stayed unmatched. The CDR3 region has the DNA TGTGCCAGCAGCTTAGGACCGGGACAGACTAATGAAAAACTGTTTTTT. It yields the protein CASSLGPGQTNEKLFF.

The chain couples TRBV6-5 to TRBJ2-5, with 9 bases matching TRBD1. V shed 6 bases and J 5 bases; nucleotides not matched to a gene: 10. This CDR3 comprises 15 residues. CDR1 MNHEY and CDR2 SVGAGI come from the germline V gene. CDR3 loop: CASRTGTGGLETQYF. The CDR3 DNA follows: TGTGCCAGCAGGACGGGAACAGGGGGCCTCGAGACCCAGTACTTC.

This chain links TRBV28 with TRBJ2-7; no clear D gene. Deletions cut 8 bases from V and 0 bases from J, with 8 bases between. CDR1 MDHEN and CDR2 SYDVKM come from the germline V gene. CDR3 length: 12 amino acids. CDR3 nucleotides: TGTGCCAGCGCAGATCACTCCTACGAGCAGTACTTC. It encodes CASADHSYEQYF.

J is TRBJ2-2 and V is TRBV5-1; D might be TRBD1 or TRBD2, each matching 5 bases. V was trimmed by 4 bases and J by 1 base, leaving 14 bases between them. CDR3 length equals 16 residues. The germline gives CDR1 SGHRS, CDR2 YFSETQ. CDR3 DNA: TGCGCCAGCAGCCCCAGGGTCGCGGGGAACACCGGGGAGCTGTTTTTT. Its translation is CASSPRVAGNTGELFF. Full variable domain (remainder filled in from reference TRBV5-1 and TRBJ2-2): KAGVTQTPRYLIKTRGQQVTLSCSPISGHRSVSWYQQTPGQGLQFLFEYFSETQRNKGNFPGRFSGRQFSNSRSEMNVSTLELGDSALYLCASSPRVAGNTGELFFGEGSRLTVL.

This chain connects TRBV29-1 to TRBJ2-1, with 13 bases fitting TRBD2. Germline CDR1 and CDR2: SQVTM and ANQGSEA. This CDR3 is 16 amino acids long. V shed 6 bases and J 4 bases; nucleotides not matched to a gene: 9. CDR3: CSVVPGLAGNYNEQFF. The CDR3 DNA follows: TGCAGCGTCGTCCCGGGACTAGCGGGGAATTACAATGAGCAGTTCTTC.

This clone was seen once. V gene TRBV13 combines with J gene TRBJ2-2; TRBD2 matches at 7 bases. CDR3 length equals 14 residues. The germline gives CDR1 PRHDT, CDR2 FYEKMQ (reference sequence). V was pared by 3 bases and J by 7 bases, with 5 bases of the junction left unmatched. CDR3 DNA: TGTGCCAGCAGCTTTGGGGGGGACGGCGGGGAGCTGTTTTTT. This encodes CASSFGGDGGELFF.